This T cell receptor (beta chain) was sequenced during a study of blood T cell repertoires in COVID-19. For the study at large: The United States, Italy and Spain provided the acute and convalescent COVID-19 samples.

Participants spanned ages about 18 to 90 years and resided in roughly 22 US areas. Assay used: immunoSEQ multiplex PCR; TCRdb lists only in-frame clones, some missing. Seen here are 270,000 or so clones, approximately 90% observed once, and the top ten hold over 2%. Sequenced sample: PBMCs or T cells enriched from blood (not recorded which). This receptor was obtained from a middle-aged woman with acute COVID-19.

CDR3 residues: CASSLGGGLVGVTQYF. CDR3 DNA: TGTGCCAGCAGCCTCGGTGGAGGACTAGTGGGGGTGACCCAGTACTTC. This chain links TRBV7-2 with TRBJ2-5, with 7 bases aligning to TRBD2. V shed 5 bases and J 7 bases; nucleotides not matched to a gene: 16. Germline CDR1 and CDR2: SGHTA and FQGNSA. This CDR3 is built from 16 residues.